The 30 T cell receptor beta chains given below trace back to one sample, sequenced in a study of PD-L1 blockade in urothelial cancer. The repertoire was sequenced with immunoSEQ multiplex PCR; TCRdb's copy has only in-frame clones and lacks some. Here the sample spans some 97,000 clones, around 93% being singletons. Here the sequenced sample was PBMCs, taken around atezolizumab (anti-PD-L1) treatment. The receptors were sampled from an elderly woman with urothelial cancer.

This rearrangement joins TRBV18 to TRBJ2-5; 9 bases fit TRBD1. V dropped 6 bases and J dropped 1; count of bases not matched to a gene: 6. Germline V CDR1 and CDR2: KGHSH, LQKENI. The length of the CDR3 is 15 residues. CDR3 sequence reads: CASSSGTGPQETQYF. The DNA for the CDR3 is TGTGCCAGCTCCTCCGGGACAGGGCCCCAAGAGACCCAGTACTTC.

This chain joins TRBV5-1 and TRBJ2-5; D possibly corresponds to TRBD2 (5 bases). V gave up 0 bases and J gave up 7 bases, with 10 bases separating them. The germline V gene has CDR1 SGHRS and CDR2 YFSETQ. CDR3 length: 13 residues. The DNA of the CDR3 is TGCGCCAGCAGCTTGGGGGAGTTAGCGACCCAGTACTTC. Translated, it gives CASSLGELATQYF.

The rearrangement links TRBV19 to TRBJ1-2; maybe TRBD1 (5 bases). The germline gives CDR1 LNHDA, CDR2 SQIVND (reference sequence). This CDR3 region has 12 residues. Deletions cut 2 bases from V and 8 bases from J, with 9 bases between. The CDR3 nucleotides read TGTGCCAGTAGTATACAGGGAAACGGCTACACCTTC. This codes for CASSIQGNGYTF.

The chain links TRBV7-3 to TRBJ2-2; TRBD2 matches 8 bases. The V segment lost 5 bases and the J segment 0 bases; nucleotides outside the gene matches: 2. The CDR3 runs to 15 residues. The germline V gene encodes CDR1 SGHTA and CDR2 FQGTGA. In DNA form, the CDR3 reads TGTGCCAGCAGCAATAGCGGGACGAACACCGGGGAGCTGTTTTTT. Encoded protein: CASSNSGTNTGELFF.

On this clone itself: The junction and the germline gene differ at one end; a read error may be behind it. The rearrangement uses TRBV18 and TRBJ2-7; 9 bases are shared with TRBD1. Germline CDR1 reads KGHSH; CDR2 reads LQKENI. This CDR3 comprises 12 residues. The CDR3 sequence: CASSPPTGGLDF. DNA of the CDR3: TGTGCCAGCTCACCACCCACAGGGGGCCTAGACTTC. The whole variable domain, remainder taken from reference TRBV18 and TRBJ2-7, is NAGVMQNPRHLVRRRGQEARLRCSPMKGHSHVYWYRQLPEEGLKFMVYLQKENIIDESGMPKERFSAEFPKEGPSILRIQQVVRGDSAAYFCASSPPTGGLDFGPGTRLTVT.

The gene calls are TRBV28 and TRBJ1-1; a weak D match, TRBD1 (5 bases). Trimming removed 6 bases at V and 5 bases at J, with 10 bases between. CDR1 is MDHEN and CDR2 is SYDVKM in the germline V gene. There are 12 residues in the CDR3. The CDR3 protein is CASSFGGTEAFF. The CDR3 DNA is TGTGCCAGCAGCTTCGGGGGGACTGAAGCTTTCTTT.

This sequence joins TRBV5-1 and TRBJ1-4; D is uncertain. The CDR3 is 15 amino acids. V shed 3 bases and J shed 0 bases, with 9 bases lying between them. CDR1 is SGHRS and CDR2 is YFSETQ in the germline V gene. The DNA of the CDR3 is TGCGCCAGCAGCTCACCGGGTGCAACTAATGAAAAACTGTTTTTT. It is translated as CASSSPGATNEKLFF.

CDR3 protein: CASNGQYSTDTQYF. CDR3 sequence (DNA): TGTGCCAGCAACGGACAGTATAGCACAGATACGCAGTATTTT. The chain recombines TRBV2 with TRBJ2-3, with D maybe TRBD1 (6 bases). This CDR3 has 14 amino acids. Trimming stripped 7 bases from V and 0 bases from J, with 11 bases between. In germline, CDR1 is SNHLY, CDR2 FYNNEI.

The V call is TRBV5-4, the J call TRBJ2-7; 13 nucleotides align to TRBD2. Germline CDR1 SGHNT, CDR2 YYREEE (reference sequence). The CDR3 runs 16 residues. V lost 4 bases, J lost 4 bases, and 8 bases stayed unmatched. The DNA of the CDR3 is TGTGCCAGCAGCCCGGGGACTAGCGGGACTCCTTACGAGCAGTACTTC. It codes for CASSPGTSGTPYEQYF.

The CDR3 loop reads CASSEINSGNYGYTF. CDR3 DNA: TGTGCCAGTAGTGAGATTAATTCGGGTAACTATGGCTACACCTTC. The chain has TRBV19 and TRBJ1-2; no reliable D call. The CDR3 loop spans 15 amino acids. Between the trimmed V and J ends, which lost 5 bases and 1 base, there was a span of 14 bases. Germline CDR1 and CDR2: LNHDA and SQIVND (reference sequence).

The chain uses TRBV7-6 and TRBJ2-2; 9 bases agree with TRBD2. Unmatched junction bases numbered 9, after V lost 6 bases and J lost 4 bases. The germline gives CDR1 SGHVS, CDR2 FNYEAQ. This CDR3 is built from 16 residues. The CDR3 spells CASSYVSGSSTGELFF. The CDR3 DNA reads as TGTGCCAGCAGTTACGTTAGCGGGAGTTCCACCGGGGAGCTGTTTTTT.

The chain carries TRBV27 and TRBJ2-7, with D uncertain. The germline V gene encodes CDR1 MNHEY and CDR2 SMNVEV (reference sequence). The V end lost 0 bases, the J end lost 2 bases, and 5 bases lay between the germline ends. The CDR3 is 13 residues long. The CDR3 is CASSLSVAYEQYF. The CDR3 DNA follows: TGTGCCAGCAGTTTATCAGTAGCCTACGAGCAGTACTTC.

The V gene is TRBV2, the J gene TRBJ1-4; maybe TRBD1 (5 bases). The CDR3 totals 16 residues. The germline gives CDR1 SNHLY, CDR2 FYNNEI. Trimming removed 6 bases at V and 7 bases at J, with 21 bases between. CDR3: CASSHPAGEGSEKLFF. CDR3 in DNA: TGTGCCAGCAGCCACCCGGCGGGGGAGGGAAGTGAAAAACTGTTTTTT.

The genes are TRBV18 and TRBJ2-1; TRBD2 aligns across 9 bases. The CDR3 contains 18 residues. The V and J ends lost 3 bases and 1 base, in that order; junction bases with no gene match: 10. CDR1 and CDR2 from the germline V gene are KGHSH and LQKENI. CDR3 sequence reads: CASSPQEKTSGSYNEQFF. CDR3 DNA sequence: TGTGCCAGCTCACCGCAGGAAAAGACTAGCGGATCCTACAATGAGCAGTTCTTC.

V gene TRBV18 combines with J gene TRBJ2-5, with D perhaps matching TRBD1 (5 bases). This CDR3 spans 13 amino acids. V was shortened by 3 bases and J by 3 bases, with 8 bases between the two germline ends. Germline V gene lookup returns CDR1 KGHSH and CDR2 LQKENI. The CDR3 DNA is TGTGCCAGCTCACCGGGGCTGGAAGAGACCCAGTACTTC. It yields the protein CASSPGLEETQYF. The complete variable domain, with remaining parts taken from reference TRBV18 and TRBJ2-5, reads NAGVMQNPRHLVRRRGQEARLRCSPMKGHSHVYWYRQLPEEGLKFMVYLQKENIIDESGMPKERFSAEFPKEGPSILRIQQVVRGDSAAYFCASSPGLEETQYFGPGTRLLVL.

This sequence joins TRBV4-1 and TRBJ1-4, with D possibly being TRBD1 (6 bases). Germline V CDR1 and CDR2: MGHRA, YSYEKL. The CDR3 sequence is 14 residues long. The V end lost 5 bases, the J end lost 7 bases, and 14 bases lay between the germline ends. The CDR3 region has the DNA TGCGCCAGCAGCAAGCAGGGGTTTGGTGAAAAACTGTTTTTT. Its protein product is CASSKQGFGEKLFF.

The V gene is TRBV27, the J gene TRBJ2-7, with unresolved D. This CDR3 has 11 residues. The germline CDR1 and CDR2 sequences are MNHEY and SMNVEV (reference sequence). Trimming took 10 bases from V and 3 from J, leaving 10 bases between them. CDR3 residues: CATLSNYEQYF. CDR3 nucleotide sequence: TGTGCCACCTTGAGTAACTACGAGCAGTACTTC.

This clone was seen a handful of times. This chain uses TRBV15 with TRBJ1-3; D not certain. Trimming shortened V by 1 base and J by 4 bases, and 8 bases separated the two germline ends. The CDR3 is 14 residues long. Germline assignment: CDR1 LNHNV and CDR2 YYDKDF (reference sequence). In nucleotides, the CDR3 is TGTGCCACCAGCAGAGGACTCGGAGGAAACACCATATATTTT. This codes for CATSRGLGGNTIYF. The full variable domain, completed using reference TRBV15 and TRBJ1-3, is DAMVIQNPRYQVTQFGKPVTLSCSQTLNHNVMYWYQQKSSQAPKLLFHYYDKDFNNEADTPDNFQSRRPNTSFCFLDIRSPGLGDTAMYLCATSRGLGGNTIYFGEGSWLTVV.

The chain employs TRBV9 and TRBJ1-1, with D possibly TRBD1 on 6 matching bases. The CDR3 extends over 16 amino acids. The germline CDR1 and CDR2 sequences are SGDLS and YYNGEE. Trimming took 3 bases from V and 0 from J, leaving 15 bases between them. The CDR3 DNA sequence: TGTGCCAGCAGCGCCCAGACAGGAAACATGAACACTGAAGCTTTCTTT. This codes for CASSAQTGNMNTEAFF.

The chain combines TRBV27 with TRBJ1-4; no clear D gene. This CDR3 contains 14 residues. V was clipped by 2 bases and J by 7 bases, with 11 bases between them. Per germline, CDR1 MNHEY and CDR2 SMNVEV (reference sequence). For the CDR3, the DNA is TGTGCCAGCAGTTTAGGCGGGTGGGGTGAAAAACTGTTTTTT. This translates into CASSLGGWGEKLFF.

The chain employs TRBV7-3 and TRBJ2-2; a possible D gene is TRBD2 (6 bases). Trimming took 7 bases from V and 0 from J, leaving 9 bases between them. This CDR3 is built from 14 residues. Germline values: CDR1 SGHTA, CDR2 FQGTGA. CDR3: CASKEGANTGELFF. The DNA for the CDR3 is TGTGCCAGCAAGGAGGGTGCGAACACCGGGGAGCTGTTTTTT.

The chain carries TRBV2 and TRBJ2-1; 9 bases fit TRBD2. Germline-derived CDR1 and CDR2 are SNHLY and FYNNEI. V shed 1 base, J shed 3 bases, and the junction held 4 bases outside the gene matches. This CDR3 spans 16 amino acids. CDR3 sequence (DNA): TGTGCCAGCAGTGAAGACGCGGGAGGGTTCTACAATGAGCAGTTCTTC. Encoded protein: CASSEDAGGFYNEQFF.

V gene TRBV5-6 combines with J gene TRBJ1-5; D remains unclear. Germline V gene data show CDR1 as SGHDT and CDR2 as YYEEEE. The CDR3 is 14 residues long. V was trimmed by 4 bases and J by 11 bases, leaving 19 bases between them. The CDR3 here is CASSPPGSRWAQHF. CDR3 in DNA: TGTGCCAGCAGCCCGCCGGGGTCTCGTTGGGCCCAGCATTTT. Full variable domain (outside the CDR3, taken from reference TRBV5-6 and TRBJ1-5): DAGVTQSPTHLIKTRGQQVTLRCSPKSGHDTVSWYQQALGQGPQFIFQYYEEEERQRGNFPDRFSGHQFPNYSSELNVNALLLGDSALYLCASSPPGSRWAQHFGDGTRLSIL.

V is TRBV15 and J is TRBJ2-5; 8 nucleotides align to TRBD1. V trimming: 1 base; J trimming: 5 bases; junction bases outside the gene matches: 3. CDR3 length: 14 amino acids. The germline gives CDR1 LNHNV, CDR2 YYDKDF (reference sequence). The CDR3 bases are TGTGCCACCAGCAGAGCAGGGGGCACGGAGACCCAGTACTTC. This codes for CATSRAGGTETQYF. Drawing the rest from reference TRBV15 and TRBJ2-5, the complete variable domain is DAMVIQNPRYQVTQFGKPVTLSCSQTLNHNVMYWYQQKSSQAPKLLFHYYDKDFNNEADTPDNFQSRRPNTSFCFLDIRSPGLGDTAMYLCATSRAGGTETQYFGPGTRLLVL.

The CDR3: CASSLGLAGREQFF. For the CDR3, the DNA is TGTGCCAGCAGCTTAGGACTAGCGGGAAGAGAGCAGTTCTTC. The gene calls are TRBV7-3 and TRBJ2-1, with TRBD2 matching over 12 bases. Per germline, CDR1 SGHTA and CDR2 FQGTGA. V lost 2 bases, J lost 10 bases, and 3 bases stayed unmatched. The CDR3 has 14 residues. The variable domain in full, completed from reference TRBV7-3 and TRBJ2-1, reads GAGVSQTPSNKVTEKGKYVELRCDPISGHTALYWYRQSLGQGPEFLIYFQGTGAADDSGLPNDRFFAVRPEGSVSTLKIQRTERGDSAVYLCASSLGLAGREQFFGPGTRLTVL.

The CDR3 spells CASSPRDQVRPNTEAFF. The CDR3 DNA is TGTGCCAGCAGTCCCAGGGATCAGGTGCGACCGAACACTGAAGCTTTCTTT. This sequence joins TRBV28 and TRBJ1-1; possibly TRBD1 for D (5 bases). Germline V gene lookup returns CDR1 MDHEN and CDR2 SYDVKM. Trimming took off 5 bases at V and 1 base at J, with 20 bases between the two ends. The CDR3 is 17 amino acids.

The gene calls are TRBV28 and TRBJ1-1; 8 nucleotides line up with TRBD1. This CDR3 has 21 residues. V was pared by 5 bases and J by 1 base, with 24 bases of the junction left unmatched. Germline V gene sequence: CDR1 MDHEN, CDR2 SYDVKM. The CDR3 sequence is CASSQLPPQGQVLFKNTEAFF. Written as DNA, the CDR3 is TGTGCCAGCAGTCAGCTACCCCCCCAGGGACAGGTGCTTTTTAAGAACACTGAAGCTTTCTTT.

This clone appeared a few times. The chain links TRBV13 to TRBJ2-7, with 11 bases matching TRBD1. Unmatched junction bases numbered 1, after V lost 0 bases and J lost 3 bases. Per germline, CDR1 PRHDT and CDR2 FYEKMQ (reference sequence). The CDR3 totals 15 residues. The CDR3 reads CASSLGGTGGYEQYF. CDR3 DNA: TGTGCCAGCAGCTTAGGAGGGACAGGGGGCTACGAGCAGTACTTC. Combining the CDR3 with reference TRBV13 and TRBJ2-7 gives the whole variable domain AAGVIQSPRHLIKEKRETATLKCYPIPRHDTVYWYQQGPGQDPQFLISFYEKMQSDKGSIPDRFSAQQFSDYHSELNMSSLELGDSALYFCASSLGGTGGYEQYFGPGTRLTVT.

This clone was picked up one time. The chain employs TRBV6-1 and TRBJ1-2; D is unresolved. CDR1 MNHNS and CDR2 SASEGT come from the germline V gene. V lost 7 bases, J lost 2 bases, and 11 bases lay in between. The CDR3 consists of 13 residues. The CDR3 DNA is TGTGCCAGCACCTTGAGTTTAAACTATGGCTACACCTTC. Amino acid sequence: CASTLSLNYGYTF.

The rearrangement links TRBV6-1 to TRBJ1-5; 7 bases are shared with TRBD1. The CDR3 contains 15 residues. V lost 8 bases, J lost 2 bases, and 9 bases stayed unmatched. The germline V gene has CDR1 MNHNS and CDR2 SASEGT. For the CDR3, the DNA is TGTGCCAGCTCCCAGGGGGGATTTGGCAATCAGCCCCAGCATTTT. Amino acids: CASSQGGFGNQPQHF.